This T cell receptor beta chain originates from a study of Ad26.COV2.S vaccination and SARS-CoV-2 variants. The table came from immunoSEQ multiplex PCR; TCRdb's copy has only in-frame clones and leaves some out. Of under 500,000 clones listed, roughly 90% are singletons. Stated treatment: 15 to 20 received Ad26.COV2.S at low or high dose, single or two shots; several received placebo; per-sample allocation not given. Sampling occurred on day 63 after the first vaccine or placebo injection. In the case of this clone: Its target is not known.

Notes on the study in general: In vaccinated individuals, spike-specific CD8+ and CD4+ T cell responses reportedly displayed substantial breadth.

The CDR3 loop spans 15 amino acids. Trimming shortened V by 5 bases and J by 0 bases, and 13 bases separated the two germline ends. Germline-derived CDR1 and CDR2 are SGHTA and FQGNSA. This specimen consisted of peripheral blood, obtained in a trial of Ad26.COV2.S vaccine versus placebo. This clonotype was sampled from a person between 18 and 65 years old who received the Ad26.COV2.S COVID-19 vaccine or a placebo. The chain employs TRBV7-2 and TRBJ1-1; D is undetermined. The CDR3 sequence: CASSPGVGMNTEAFF. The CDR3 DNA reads TGTGCCAGCAGCCCCGGTGTAGGGATGAACACTGAAGCTTTCTTT.